The 25 T cell receptor beta chains listed next were all sequenced from one sample in a study of shared clonotypes between healthy human individuals (dated by TCRdb to about 2020). The library was generated by the immunoSEQ multiplex PCR assay. TCRdb took over this immuneACCESS table, retaining in-frame rearrangements with V and J assigned. Such tables are incomplete; in checked studies, under half of the missing clones stem from an unresolved V gene, and the remainder is unexplained. For this sample there are around 990,000 clones; around three quarters appear just once. The ten largest clones capture more than 0.85% of the sample. Sequencing was done on a sample of memory CD4+ T cells from PBMCs. This sample's cell subset or site label indicates: CD45RA-negative fraction. All receptors derive from a man aged 18 to 35 in good health. Some clones in this sample may be carry-over from other donors' samples.

This chain connects TRBV7-9 to TRBJ2-7; D is unresolved. V shed 5 bases and J shed 1 base, with 6 bases lying between them. In germline, CDR1 is SEHNR, CDR2 FQNEAQ (reference sequence). The CDR3 consists of 12 residues. Written as DNA, the CDR3 is TGTGCCAGCAGCCCTTGGTCCTACGAGCAGTACTTC. Translating it yields CASSPWSYEQYF.

The chain combines TRBV1 with TRBJ2-4; the D call of TRBD2 is as the table states it, not checked on the DNA. TRBV1 is given as a pseudogene. The CDR3 covers 18 residues. The CDR3: CTSSQGVPGSLAKNIQYF. CDR3 in DNA: TGCACCAGCAGCCAAGGGGTGCCGGGGTCCCTGGCCAAAAACATTCAGTACTTC.

Turning to this clone: This clone may be a read error of a much larger clone one base away. J is TRBJ2-6 and V is TRBV6-5; no clear D. V lost 7 bases, J lost 0 bases, and 10 bases lay in between. This CDR3 spans 15 amino acids. Germline V CDR1 and CDR2: MNHEY, SVGAGI. In DNA, the CDR3 is TGTGCCAGCACCCAAGGTAGCTCTGGGGCCAACGTCCTGACTTTC. Its translation is CASTQGSSGANVLTF.

The V gene is TRBV30, the J gene TRBJ1-1; no clear D gene. The germline V gene has CDR1 GTSNPN and CDR2 SVGIG (reference sequence). The CDR3 length is 14 residues. Trimming cost V 3 bases and J 3 bases, with 14 bases left between them. The DNA of the CDR3 is TGTGCCTGGAGCGCACATCTACGGGACACTGAAGCTTTCTTT. Translated, it gives CAWSAHLRDTEAFF.

This chain links TRBV30 with TRBJ1-2, with D unclear. CDR1 GTSNPN and CDR2 SVGIG come from the germline V gene (reference sequence). This CDR3 region has 15 residues. V lost 0 bases and J lost 0, with 11 bases in between. Here the CDR3 DNA reads TGTGCCTGGAGTGTACTGAGCTTAGCTAACTATGGCTACACCTTC. Translated: CAWSVLSLANYGYTF.

CDR3 DNA sequence: TGTGCCAGCTCAATAACCGGGACTAGCGGCAACACCGGGGAGCTGTTTTTT. It specifies CASSITGTSGNTGELFF. V is TRBV18 and J is TRBJ2-2; 11 nucleotides align to TRBD2. The V segment lost 5 bases and the J segment 2 bases; nucleotides outside the gene matches: 7. Per germline, CDR1 KGHSH and CDR2 LQKENI. CDR3 length: 17 amino acids.

V and J are TRBV28 and TRBJ1-3; D possibly corresponds to TRBD1 (6 bases). Germline lookup yields CDR1 MDHEN and CDR2 SYDVKM. CDR3 size: 16 residues. Trimming took 5 bases from V and 7 from J, leaving 21 bases between them. The CDR3 protein is CASSHAGRGERNTIYF. CDR3 coding DNA: TGTGCCAGCAGTCACGCGGGGAGGGGGGAACGGAACACCATATATTTT.

V and J are TRBV28 and TRBJ2-6; 7 bases align to TRBD1. The CDR3 extends over 17 amino acids. Germline V lookup: CDR1 MDHEN, CDR2 SYDVKM. After removal of 6 bases from V and 0 bases from J, the junction contained 8 bases not matched to a gene. The CDR3 DNA reads TGTGCCAGCAGCTCAGGGGGAAGTAACTCTGGGGCCAACGTCCTGACTTTC. This sequence encodes CASSSGGSNSGANVLTF.

V is TRBV6-5 and J is TRBJ2-2; D call uncertain. The CDR3 is 13 residues long. Trimming removed 5 bases at V and 3 bases at J, with 7 bases between. Germline V gene data show CDR1 as MNHEY and CDR2 as SVGAGI. In DNA, the CDR3 is TGTGCCAGCAGTCGAATGCACACCGGGGAGCTGTTTTTT. This codes for CASSRMHTGELFF.

J is TRBJ2-7 and V is TRBV4-1, with unresolved D. Germline V CDR1 and CDR2: MGHRA, YSYEKL. The CDR3 has 14 amino acids. Trimming cost V 0 bases and J 4 bases, with 10 bases left between them. CDR3 in DNA: TGCGCCAGCAGCCAAGACAATTGGGTGTACGAGCAGTACTTC. This encodes CASSQDNWVYEQYF.

For this clone: Additional DNA sequences in this sample encode the identical CDR3. This chain joins TRBV5-1 and TRBJ1-2; D is undetermined. The CDR3 covers 14 residues. Germline V gene data show CDR1 as SGHRS and CDR2 as YFSETQ. The V gene lost 2 bases and the J gene lost 3 bases, with 11 bases spanning the gap. The CDR3 region is CASSFIPGDYGYTF. In DNA, the CDR3 is TGCGCCAGCAGCTTTATTCCCGGGGACTATGGCTACACCTTC. Full variable domain (outside the CDR3, taken from reference TRBV5-1 and TRBJ1-2): KAGVTQTPRYLIKTRGQQVTLSCSPISGHRSVSWYQQTPGQGLQFLFEYFSETQRNKGNFPGRFSGRQFSNSRSEMNVSTLELGDSALYLCASSFIPGDYGYTFGSGTRLTVV.

This chain links TRBV6-5 with TRBJ2-1, with 13 bases fitting TRBD2. The CDR3 has 15 residues. The J segment lost 6 bases and the V segment lost 6 bases, leaving 5 bases of the junction unmatched. Germline lookup yields CDR1 MNHEY and CDR2 SVGAGI. CDR3: CASSSGLAGVNEQFF. In DNA, the CDR3 is TGTGCCAGCAGCTCAGGACTAGCGGGAGTCAATGAGCAGTTCTTC.

This clone turned up a few times. One end of the junction does not line up with germline, which may come from a read error. This chain uses TRBV4-2 with TRBJ1-2; D not resolved. Looked up from germline, CDR1 is LGHNA and CDR2 is YNFKEQ. This CDR3 has 14 residues. DNA of the CDR3: TGTGCCAGCAGCCAAGATGACCAAACCTATGGCTACGCCTTC. Protein product: CASSQDDQTYGYAF.

The chain carries TRBV6-1 and TRBJ2-1; 10 bases line up with TRBD2. There are 15 residues in the CDR3. Germline CDR1 reads MNHNS; CDR2 reads SASEGT. The junction had 2 bases not matched to a gene; V was cut back by 4 bases and J by 2 bases. DNA for the CDR3: TGTGCCAGCAGTGGTCTAGCGGGAGCCTACAATGAGCAGTTCTTC. Its translation is CASSGLAGAYNEQFF.

The chain recombines TRBV4-1 with TRBJ1-2, with D possibly TRBD1 on 6 matching bases. CDR1 is MGHRA, CDR2 YSYEKL, per germline. CDR3 length: 16 amino acids. The V end was cut by 3 bases, the J end by 0 bases, with 14 bases between. CDR3 residues: CASSQGPTGSNYGYTF. The DNA for the CDR3 is TGCGCCAGCAGCCAGGGTCCCACAGGGTCTAACTATGGCTACACCTTC.

In this sample, this clone turned up once. Relative to the germline gene, one junction end is altered; a read error may explain this. The gene calls are TRBV28 and TRBJ1-5, with a possible D match to TRBD1 (5 bases). The CDR3 sequence is 12 residues long. CDR1 is MDHEN, CDR2 SYDVKM, per germline. The CDR3 spells CASSLQNRPRLF. The DNA for the CDR3 is TGTGCCAGCAGTTTGCAAAACAGGCCCAGGCTTTTT.

The chain has TRBV15 and TRBJ2-5; D is ambiguous. CDR3 size: 15 residues. In germline, CDR1 is LNHNV, CDR2 YYDKDF (reference sequence). The germline V and J ends were trimmed by 1 base and 3 bases, with 12 bases remaining between them. Here the CDR3 reads CATSRVGTQKETQYF. The CDR3 nucleotides are TGTGCCACCAGCAGAGTGGGCACCCAAAAAGAGACCCAGTACTTC.

The chain has TRBV11-2 and TRBJ2-2, with a tentative D call TRBD1 (5 bases). Germline values: CDR1 SGHAT, CDR2 FQNNGV. Trimming cost V 8 bases and J 1 base, with 11 bases left between them. The CDR3 sequence is 14 residues long. For the CDR3, the DNA is TGTGCCAGCGGCAAGCAGGGGAACACCGGGGAGCTGTTTTTT. The encoded protein is CASGKQGNTGELFF.

As for this clone: One end of the junction is discordant with germline, which a read error may explain. This chain links TRBV6-6 with TRBJ2-2; D may match TRBD1 or TRBD2 (5 bases each). Germline loops: CDR1 MNHNY, CDR2 SVGAGI (reference sequence). The CDR3 runs to 14 residues. The CDR3 DNA follows: TGTGCCAGCAGGTCAGGGACGAACGCCGGGGAGCTGTTTTTT. Translation: CASRSGTNAGELFF.

This sequence joins TRBV6-4 and TRBJ2-3; 11 bases align to TRBD2. The germline CDR1 and CDR2 sequences are MRHNA and SNTAGT. The CDR3 length is 15 residues. The trim removed 4 bases at V and 2 bases at J, leaving 2 bases unmatched. The CDR3 is CASSVAGGTTDTQYF. The CDR3 DNA follows: TGTGCCAGCAGTGTAGCGGGAGGGACCACAGATACGCAGTATTTT.

The chain couples TRBV2 to TRBJ1-2; D might be TRBD1 (5 bases). The CDR3 is 15 amino acids. Between the trimmed V and J ends, which lost 6 bases and 4 bases, there was a span of 18 bases. The germline gives CDR1 SNHLY, CDR2 FYNNEI. As DNA, the CDR3 is TGTGCCAGCAGCAAGGGACTACAGGAACTCTATGGCTACACCTTC. Encoded protein: CASSKGLQELYGYTF.

The genes are TRBV10-3 and TRBJ2-1, with D maybe TRBD1 (6 bases). The CDR3 is 12 amino acids. Germline V gives CDR1 ENHRY, CDR2 SYGVKD. V was pared by 3 bases and J by 7 bases, with 7 bases between. The CDR3 spells CAISEQGNEQFF. The CDR3, as DNA: TGTGCCATCAGTGAACAGGGAAATGAGCAGTTCTTC.

This clone was seen only once. V is TRBV28 and J is TRBJ2-7; 8 bases fit TRBD2. CDR1 is MDHEN, CDR2 SYDVKM, per germline. The V gene end was trimmed by 1 base and the J gene end by 1 base; junction bases not matched to a gene: 9. This CDR3 region has 17 residues. The CDR3 DNA reads as TGTGCCAGCAGTTTATCGGCCGAGCGGGGGCATTCCTACGAGCAGTACTTC. It specifies CASSLSAERGHSYEQYF. Drawing the rest from reference TRBV28 and TRBJ2-7, the complete variable domain is DVKVTQSSRYLVKRTGEKVFLECVQDMDHENMFWYRQDPGLGLRLIYFSYDVKMKEKGDIPEGYSVSREKKERFSLILESASTNQTSMYLCASSLSAERGHSYEQYFGPGTRLTVT.

The chain employs TRBV27 and TRBJ2-3; possible D gene TRBD2, 5 bases. This CDR3 contains 12 residues. Trimming took off 5 bases at V and 8 bases at J, with 11 bases between the two ends. CDR1 and CDR2 from the germline V gene are MNHEY and SMNVEV (reference sequence). This CDR3 reads CASSEGIATQYF. The CDR3 coding sequence is TGTGCCAGCAGTGAGGGAATAGCTACGCAGTATTTT.

This clone was seen only a few times. The chain is built from TRBV4-3 and TRBJ2-2, with 16 positions matching TRBD2. The CDR3 runs to 17 residues. With 2 bases clipped from V and 6 bases from J, the junction kept 3 bases outside the gene matches. Germline V gene lookup returns CDR1 LGHNA and CDR2 YSLEER. The CDR3 DNA is TGCGCCAGCAGCCAATGGGGACTAGCGGGAGGGCCCGGGGAGCTGTTTTTT. Its protein product is CASSQWGLAGGPGELFF.